The 18 T cell receptor beta chains in this list originate from one sample, sequenced in a study of T cells and Merkel cell carcinoma outcomes. Using immunoSEQ multiplex PCR, the repertoire was profiled, and TCRdb retains in-frame clones only, with some absent. The repertoire holds about 1,900 clones, roughly 81% seen once, with about 26% in the top ten. What was sequenced was tumor tissue from Merkel cell carcinoma. These receptor sequences come from a human donor with Merkel cell carcinoma.

This clone was observed a few times. This chain joins TRBV2 and TRBJ1-2, with 10 nucleotides matching TRBD1. CDR1 and CDR2 (germline): SNHLY, FYNNEI. The junction had 9 bases not matched to a gene; V was cut back by 4 bases and J by 7 bases. CDR3 length equals 15 residues. Here the CDR3 DNA reads TGTGCCAGCAGTGGACAGGGGGCCTTTACGGGTGGCTACACCTTC. Translated, it gives CASSGQGAFTGGYTF. The variable domain in full, with the rest retrieved from reference TRBV2 and TRBJ1-2, is EPEVTQTPSHQVTQMGQEVILRCVPISNHLYFYWYRQILGQKVEFLVSFYNNEISEKSEIFDDQFSVERPDGSNFTLKIRSTKLEDSAMYFCASSGQGAFTGGYTFGSGTRLTVV.

As concerns this clone: At one end, the junction sequence differs from germline, possibly due to a read error. The genes are TRBV4-3 and TRBJ2-4, with D unclear. Per the germline V gene, CDR1 is LGHNA and CDR2 is YSLEER. The CDR3 is made up of 9 amino acids. This chain's CDR3 is CASSQDGSF. The DNA of the CDR3 is TGCGCCAGCAGCCAAGATGGTAGTTTC.

This chain connects TRBV6-6 to TRBJ2-2; D is undetermined. Trimming removed 7 bases from V and 7 bases from J, with 16 bases in between. Germline V gives CDR1 MNHNY, CDR2 SVGAGI (reference sequence). This CDR3 comprises 14 residues. The CDR3 spells CASTTWALVGELFF. CDR3 DNA: TGTGCCAGCACTACGTGGGCTCTTGTCGGGGAGCTGTTTTTT.

This chain joins TRBV5-4 and TRBJ1-1, with D perhaps matching TRBD1 (5 bases). CDR3 length: 15 residues. The V end was cut by 0 bases, the J end by 3 bases, with 12 bases between. The germline gives CDR1 SGHNT, CDR2 YYREEE (reference sequence). CDR3 bases: TGTGCCAGCAGCTTGGGGCAGGGCAGTTACACTGAAGCTTTCTTT. It translates to CASSLGQGSYTEAFF.

The chain combines TRBV7-9 with TRBJ1-1; TRBD1 matches at 7 bases. Germline V lookup: CDR1 SEHNR, CDR2 FQNEAQ (reference sequence). This CDR3 is 15 amino acids long. V was clipped by 4 bases and J by 0 bases; unmatched bases: 5. The CDR3 coding sequence is TGTGCCAGCAGCTGGAACAGGGGACTGAACACTGAAGCTTTCTTT. Its protein product is CASSWNRGLNTEAFF. Using reference TRBV7-9 and TRBJ1-1 for the parts outside the CDR3, the full variable domain is DTGVSQNPRHKITKRGQNVTFRCDPISEHNRLYWYRQTLGQGPEFLTYFQNEAQLEKSRLLSDRFSAERPKGSFSTLEIQRTEQGDSAMYLCASSWNRGLNTEAFFGQGTRLTVV.

This chain uses TRBV5-1 with TRBJ1-2; D uncertain. Looked up from germline, CDR1 is SGHRS and CDR2 is YFSETQ. The CDR3 has 14 amino acids. Trimming shortened V by 4 bases and J by 4 bases, and 14 bases separated the two germline ends. The CDR3 here is CASSAGSSGYGYTF. The CDR3 bases are TGCGCCAGCAGCGCCGGGTCCTCGGGCTATGGCTACACCTTC.

The chain employs TRBV27 and TRBJ1-1; D unresolved. V was trimmed by 5 bases and J by 0 bases, leaving 13 bases between them. CDR3 length: 15 amino acids. The germline V gene has CDR1 MNHEY and CDR2 SMNVEV (reference sequence). This CDR3 is CASSIRPRMNTEAFF. CDR3 sequence (DNA): TGTGCCAGCAGTATCAGACCGCGTATGAACACTGAAGCTTTCTTT.

CDR3 DNA: TGTGCCAGCAGAACAGGGATCGGCACAGATACGCAGTATTTT. This sequence encodes CASRTGIGTDTQYF. The chain is built from TRBV18 and TRBJ2-3; perhaps TRBD1 as D (6 bases). Germline CDR1 and CDR2: KGHSH and LQKENI. The CDR3 spans 14 residues. Trimming cost V 8 bases and J 1 base, with 13 bases left between them.

This chain uses TRBV20-1 with TRBJ2-7, with TRBD2 as a possible D gene (5 bases). With 3 bases removed from V and 2 bases from J, the gap between germline ends came to 5 bases. Germline V gene sequence: CDR1 DFQATT, CDR2 SNEGSKA (reference sequence). This CDR3 has 11 residues. In DNA, the CDR3 is TGCAGTGCTAGCGGGGCCTACGAGCAGTACTTC. Its translation: CSASGAYEQYF.

This chain joins TRBV6-6 and TRBJ1-3; no clear D gene. The ends were cut back, 7 bases at V and 2 bases at J, with 9 bases in the middle. Germline lookup yields CDR1 MNHNY and CDR2 SVGAGI (reference sequence). The CDR3 is made up of 13 amino acids. CDR3 DNA: TGTGCCAGCAACTCAGTGGCTGGAAACACCATATATTTT. Translating gives CASNSVAGNTIYF.

This chain links TRBV7-9 with TRBJ2-2; D is tentatively TRBD1 or TRBD2 (6 bases each). Germline V lookup: CDR1 SEHNR, CDR2 FQNEAQ (reference sequence). The V end lost 2 bases, the J end lost 1 base, and 11 bases lay between the germline ends. The CDR3 length is 16 residues. The CDR3 spells CASSLYGGQNTGELFF. For the CDR3, the DNA is TGTGCCAGCAGCTTATACGGGGGACAGAACACCGGGGAGCTGTTTTTT.

V gene TRBV14 combines with J gene TRBJ1-1; D is unresolved. V lost 3 bases to trimming and J lost 5 bases, with 7 bases between them. This CDR3 contains 12 residues. The germline V gene encodes CDR1 SGHDN and CDR2 FVKESK. The CDR3 is CASSHLGTEAFF. CDR3 DNA: TGTGCCAGCAGCCACCTGGGGACTGAAGCTTTCTTT.

This rearrangement joins TRBV4-3 to TRBJ2-7, with 11 bases lining up with TRBD2. Germline CDR1 and CDR2: LGHNA and YSLEER. CDR3 length equals 18 residues. Germline trimming cut 4 bases from V and 6 bases from J; bases unmatched to any gene: 17. CDR3 sequence: CASSRQGLAEGPRVEQYF. The CDR3 nucleotides read TGCGCCAGCAGCCGGCAGGGACTAGCGGAGGGGCCGCGGGTCGAGCAGTACTTC.

V gene TRBV29-1 combines with J gene TRBJ1-1, with TRBD1 identical over 11 bases. Germline assignment: CDR1 SQVTM and CDR2 ANQGSEA. CDR3 length equals 15 residues. The V gene end was trimmed by 5 bases and the J gene end by 1 base; junction bases not matched to a gene: 6. CDR3 region: CSVLGGTGGNTEAFF. CDR3 DNA: TGCAGCGTTCTGGGGGGGACAGGGGGGAACACTGAAGCTTTCTTT. The complete variable domain, with remaining parts taken from reference TRBV29-1 and TRBJ1-1, reads SAVISQKPSRDICQRGTSLTIQCQVDSQVTMMFWYRQQPGQSLTLIATANQGSEATYESGFVIDKFPISRPNLTFSTLTVSNMSPEDSSIYLCSVLGGTGGNTEAFFGQGTRLTVV.

The chain carries TRBV27 and TRBJ1-1; D may be TRBD1 (6 bases). This CDR3 is built from 13 residues. From germline, CDR1 is MNHEY and CDR2 SMNVEV (reference sequence). V was shortened by 5 bases and J by 1 base, with 8 bases between the two germline ends. In DNA form, the CDR3 reads TGTGCCAGCAGTCTACAGGGGAACACTGAAGCTTTCTTT. Translation gives CASSLQGNTEAFF.

V gene TRBV5-1 combines with J gene TRBJ2-3, with TRBD1 matching 9 bases. Unmatched junction bases numbered 9, after V lost 7 bases and J lost 6 bases. This CDR3 spans 14 amino acids. CDR1 is SGHRS, CDR2 YFSETQ, per germline. The chain's CDR3 is CASLDGDRADTQYF. The DNA for the CDR3 is TGCGCCAGCCTGGACGGGGACAGGGCGGATACGCAGTATTTT. The whole variable domain, remainder taken from reference TRBV5-1 and TRBJ2-3, is KAGVTQTPRYLIKTRGQQVTLSCSPISGHRSVSWYQQTPGQGLQFLFEYFSETQRNKGNFPGRFSGRQFSNSRSEMNVSTLELGDSALYLCASLDGDRADTQYFGPGTRLTVL.

Only a few counts were recorded for this clone. The chain joins TRBV4-1 to TRBJ1-2; the D gene is possibly TRBD1 (6 bases). The V gene's germline CDR1 is MGHRA and CDR2 YSYEKL. This CDR3 spans 15 amino acids. V lost 0 bases to trimming and J lost 3 bases, with 11 bases between them. This CDR3 reads CASSQDQGLDYGYTF. The DNA for the CDR3 is TGCGCCAGCAGCCAAGATCAGGGGTTAGACTATGGCTACACCTTC.

This clone was detected only a few times. This chain joins TRBV6-5 and TRBJ2-2; D might be TRBD1 (6 bases). V was trimmed by 10 bases and J by 2 bases, leaving 14 bases between them. The CDR3 is 14 residues long. Germline V gene lookup returns CDR1 MNHEY and CDR2 SVGAGI. CDR3 loop: CATPRTDNTGELFF. In DNA form, the CDR3 reads TGTGCCACCCCGCGGACAGACAACACCGGGGAGCTGTTTTTT.